The rows below give T cell receptor beta chains drawn from one sample of a study of immune cell composition in non-small cell lung cancer. Clones were sequenced by immunoSEQ multiplex PCR, and TCRdb holds only the in-frame ones, with some missing. The profile shows about 4,900 clones, approximately 77% of them singletons. The specimen sequenced was non-adjacent lung tissue. These receptors came from a human donor with non-small cell lung cancer. The CDR3 runs from the conserved cysteine through the conserved F or W. A D gene is named only where the DNA matches it firmly. Size tells how often a clone was seen (once, few, many) or the class of an expanded clone, and some rows leave it out.

TRBV11-1	TRBD1	once	TRBJ1-2	CASSVRTGDAYGYTF
TRBV6-1	TRBD1	-	TRBJ1-2	CASSEEGAYGYTF
TRBV30	TRBD1	-	TRBJ2-4	CAWSIGQGDIQYF
TRBV10-3	-	-	TRBJ1-1	CAISEYGGNTEAFF
TRBV25-1	-	-	TRBJ2-3	CASSEGQASTDTQYF
TRBV7-6	-	few	TRBJ2-1	CASSLAYDNEQFF
TRBV6-1	-	-	TRBJ2-1	CASSGRAAGEQFF
TRBV5-1	TRBD1	-	TRBJ2-3	CASSLAGQGGADTQYF
TRBV5-4	-	-	TRBJ2-7	CASSLDRSASSYEQYF
TRBV2	-	-	TRBJ2-5	CASSPASVYETQYF
TRBV9	-	medium-sized	TRBJ2-3	CASSVAPSDTQYF
TRBV6-1	TRBD2	-	TRBJ2-7	CASSVTGTSAYEQYF
TRBV9	-	-	TRBJ1-1	CASSPRGTEAFF
TRBV28	TRBD1	-	TRBJ2-2	CASSSGTGDTGELFF
TRBV7-9	-	-	TRBJ1-1	CASTHGGSAEAFF
TRBV7-2	-	medium-sized	TRBJ1-5	CASSLSGSTNLPQHF
TRBV7-8	TRBD1	-	TRBJ2-7	CASSMDRVGEQYF
TRBV9	TRBD2	-	TRBJ2-7	CASSVGRGAYEQYF
TRBV5-6	TRBD2	-	TRBJ2-7	CASSPSPGTSGTYEQYF
TRBV10-1	-	-	TRBJ2-2	CASSESRTGELFF
TRBV11-3	TRBD2	-	TRBJ2-2	CASSPRTRGGELFF
TRBV27	-	-	TRBJ1-5	CASSPRGLSNQPQHF
TRBV5-5	-	-	TRBJ2-2	CASSLTGEVGELFF
TRBV11-1	TRBD1	-	TRBJ2-7	CASSFRGTGGPYEQYF
TRBV2	TRBD2	few	TRBJ2-1	CASSESGGASNEQFF
TRBV6-6	-	-	TRBJ2-7	CATTGGKSYEQYF
TRBV6-5	-	medium-sized	TRBJ1-1	CASSRRPRVDGEAFF
TRBV28	TRBD1	-	TRBJ2-3	CASSLGDRGRTQYF
TRBV19	-	-	TRBJ2-1	CASSAAGGGSLSYNEQFF
TRBV19	-	-	TRBJ2-5	CASRTATGRETQYF
TRBV19	-	-	TRBJ2-2	CASSQVANTGELFF